One TCR beta chain is described in this entry. The antigen it binds to is not known. Qualities for individual bases were not recorded, and no much larger clone is one base off. This specimen's time point label, interpreted: newly diagnosed, previously untreated cHL patient sample. CD8+ T cells were purified from thawed PBMCs by magnetic negative selection with a Miltenyi CD8+ T cell isolation kit. PBMCs from patients with newly diagnosed, previously untreated classical Hodgkin lymphoma were sequenced as a comparison group for the relapsed/refractory trial patients. After peripheral blood was drawn into 8 mL Vacutainer Cell Preparation Tubes, PBMCs were isolated by centrifugation and then cryopreserved. Purified CD4+ and CD8+ fractions were generated only in cases for which an additional PBMC sample was available. On LS columns in a quadroMACS separator, the magnetically labelled cells were depleted, and the flow-through was collected as the purified fraction.

V is trimmed back by 8 bases and J by 7 bases, and the junction contains 11 bases that no gene match accounts for. Sequences MNHEY (CDR1) and SMNVEV (CDR2) are obtained from the germline V gene (reference sequence). The CDR3 has 17 amino acids, counting the end cysteine and phenylalanine. This entry keeps only the CDR3 DNA: 51 bases, framed from base 1. This sample was taken from a study of PD-1 blockade in classical Hodgkin lymphoma (dated by TCRdb to about 2020). In the study overall: A peripheral blood immune signature of response to PD-1 blockade in classical Hodgkin lymphoma was defined using TCR beta sequencing and CyTOF. Summary of the overall study and its limitations: Baseline TCR diversity was reported to be lower in newly diagnosed patients than in healthy donors and to be lower still in relapsed/refractory patients. The study covered only a single clinical trial cohort, and the causes of the repertoire differences, possibly disease activity or prior therapy, were still not defined.

The Qiagen DNeasy kit was used to extract genomic DNA both from unsorted PBMCs and from the negatively selected CD4+ and CD8+ fractions. Amplification of TCR beta CDR3 regions was done by immunoSEQ multiplex PCR with primers that anneal to V and J segments. Amplification bias was minimized using a synthetic immune receptor repertoire, and residual bias was removed computationally after sequencing. In the source study's methods: Repertoire diversity was quantified as the Shannon entropy index using custom Python scripts. Unsorted, CD4+ and CD8+ repertoires were analyzed separately, except for combined analyses in which CD4+ and CD8+ sequences were merged in silico. TCRdb took this table from immuneACCESS and kept in-frame rearrangements with V and J called. Such tables lack part of the clones; where checked against another copy, unresolved V genes explain under half of the gap, and the rest is unexplained. D and trimming come from the DNA, and the V and J calls and clone size come from that table. In this sample the table shows more than 7,500 clones, about 91% of which occur a single time. The ten largest clones add up to roughly 8% of the sample.

The chain links TRBV27 with TRBJ2-1; 16 nucleotides in the junction match TRBD2. Sequencing was performed on CD8+ T cells from blood. The sequence came from a human donor with classical Hodgkin lymphoma. The nucleotide sequence reads TGTGCCAGCCGCCTGGGGACTAGCGGGGGGGCCGGGAATGAGCAGTTCTTC. Its protein product is CASRLGTSGGAGNEQFF.